This T cell receptor (beta chain) was recorded in a study of radiotherapy plus CTLA-4 blockade in lung cancer. Whole-study results and caveats: Reportedly, early blood T cell clone dynamics best predicted response, with interferon-beta.

Repertoires were generated with immunoSEQ multiplex PCR, while TCRdb's copy carries only in-frame clones and drops some. The sample includes about 66,000 clones, over 75% of them seen just once. In regard to this clone: What it binds is unknown. Other nucleotide sequences in the sample specify the same CDR3.

Germline values: CDR1 SGHRS, CDR2 YFSETQ. This CDR3 has 15 amino acids. The junction had 9 bases not matched to a gene; V was cut back by 4 bases and J by 3 bases. The chain joins TRBV5-1 to TRBJ2-7; 8 bases line up with TRBD1. The input for sequencing was peripheral blood, taken from a patient treated with radiotherapy plus ipilimumab. The clonotype comes from a human donor with non-small cell lung cancer who had a partial response to radiotherapy plus ipilimumab. The DNA for the CDR3 is TGCGCCAGCAGCCGGGAGCCAGGGGGCGTCTACGAGCAGTACTTC. Translated: CASSREPGGVYEQYF.